These 31 T cell receptor beta chains were sequenced from one sample in a study of T cell changes during pregnancy in multiple sclerosis. The table came from immunoSEQ multiplex PCR; TCRdb's copy has only in-frame clones and leaves some out. The repertoire holds approximately 61,000 clones, approximately 88% seen once, with over 1.5% in the top ten. The material was peripheral blood, obtained in the first trimester of pregnancy. These TCRs come from a female donor with multiple sclerosis, enrolled in a pregnancy study.

The chain has TRBV4-2 and TRBJ1-1; TRBD1 might be the D (5 bases). Per germline, CDR1 LGHNA and CDR2 YNFKEQ. This CDR3 contains 16 residues. The V end lost 1 base, the J end lost 0 bases, and 12 bases lay between the germline ends. CDR3 residues: CASSQGDRTLNTEAFF. In nucleotides, the CDR3 is TGTGCCAGCAGCCAAGGAGATCGGACATTGAACACTGAAGCTTTCTTT.

The CDR3 DNA follows: TGTGCCAGCAGGGAAGAGGGTTCCACAGATACGCAGTATTTT. Amino acid sequence: CASREEGSTDTQYF. J is TRBJ2-3 and V is TRBV28; TRBD2 is a possible D gene (5 bases). V gave up 6 bases and J gave up 2 bases, with 12 bases separating them. The CDR3 totals 14 residues. Germline lookup yields CDR1 MDHEN and CDR2 SYDVKM.

This clone was detected once. The chain uses TRBV4-2 and TRBJ2-1; 9 nucleotides line up with TRBD2. The CDR3 spans 16 residues. The V and J ends lost 4 bases and 5 bases, in that order; junction bases with no gene match: 9. Per germline, CDR1 LGHNA and CDR2 YNFKEQ. CDR3 protein: CASSPPGGRADNEQFF. DNA of the CDR3: TGTGCCAGCAGCCCCCCGGGCGGGAGGGCCGACAATGAGCAGTTCTTC.

The chain combines TRBV28 with TRBJ1-5, with a tentative D call TRBD1 (6 bases). The CDR3 is made up of 14 amino acids. V lost 4 bases and J 2 bases, leaving 9 bases between the germline ends. CDR1 MDHEN and CDR2 SYDVKM come from the germline V gene. CDR3 DNA sequence: TGTGCCAGCAGTTCAGGGGAAGGCAATCAGCCCCAGCATTTT. Its translation is CASSSGEGNQPQHF.

This rearrangement joins TRBV7-9 to TRBJ2-7; tentative D call: TRBD1 (5 bases). Trimming took 1 base from V and 5 from J, leaving 12 bases between them. The CDR3 covers 14 residues. Germline CDR1 SEHNR, CDR2 FQNEAQ (reference sequence). The CDR3 nucleotides read TGTGCCAGCAGCTTAGAAGGGGCGCGGAACGAGCAGTACTTC. Amino acid sequence: CASSLEGARNEQYF.

This clone was seen a single time. V is TRBV4-1 and J is TRBJ2-2, with 8 bases fitting TRBD2. V gave up 11 bases and J gave up 0 bases; unmatched junction bases: 5. The CDR3 loop spans 14 amino acids. The germline V gene encodes CDR1 MGHRA and CDR2 YSYEKL. CDR3 residues: CASAGLANTGELFF. In DNA form, the CDR3 reads TGCGCCTCAGCGGGACTAGCGAACACCGGGGAGCTGTTTTTT.

This clone was picked up one time. This chain uses TRBV6-5 with TRBJ1-1; 7 nucleotides line up with TRBD1. This CDR3 is 15 amino acids long. CDR1 is MNHEY and CDR2 is SVGAGI in the germline V gene. With V trimmed by 6 bases and J by 0 bases, 7 bases remained unmatched. CDR3 bases: TGTGCCAGCAGGCCTAGGGACAGAATGAACACTGAAGCTTTCTTT. It encodes CASRPRDRMNTEAFF.

The V gene is TRBV5-1, the J gene TRBJ2-3; D possibly corresponds to TRBD2 (7 bases). Trimming removed 0 bases at V and 5 bases at J, with 10 bases between. The germline gives CDR1 SGHRS, CDR2 YFSETQ. CDR3 length equals 14 residues. The CDR3 loop reads CASSLDREGDTQYF. Written as DNA, the CDR3 is TGCGCCAGCAGCTTGGACAGGGAGGGAGATACGCAGTATTTT.

The V and J genes are TRBV9 and TRBJ1-1; no definite D call. Germline V gene data show CDR1 as SGDLS and CDR2 as YYNGEE. V shed 0 bases and J shed 1 base, with 7 bases lying between them. CDR3 length equals 14 residues. The CDR3 spells CASSVALPNTEAFF. CDR3 nucleotides: TGTGCCAGCAGCGTAGCACTGCCGAACACTGAAGCTTTCTTT.

The V call is TRBV10-1, the J call TRBJ1-1; no reliable D call. The ends were cut back, 2 bases at V and 1 base at J, with 17 bases in the middle. CDR3 size: 17 residues. CDR1 and CDR2 (germline): WNHNN, SYGVQD (reference sequence). CDR3 coding DNA: TGCGCCAGCAGTGAGGCTAGTCGGTCTTTTCCGAACACTGAAGCTTTCTTT. Translating gives CASSEASRSFPNTEAFF.

The rearrangement uses TRBV6-5 and TRBJ2-7; D might be TRBD2 (6 bases). V gave up 0 bases and J gave up 6 bases, with 12 bases separating them. CDR3 size: 14 residues. CDR1 and CDR2 (germline): MNHEY, SVGAGI. The CDR3 DNA reads TGTGCCAGCAGTTACTCGTCGGGAGTGGTCGAGCAGTACTTC. Its translation: CASSYSSGVVEQYF.

This clone showed up just once. This rearrangement joins TRBV28 to TRBJ2-2; D is unclear. Germline-derived CDR1 and CDR2 are MDHEN and SYDVKM. The CDR3 runs to 14 residues. The germline V and J ends were trimmed by 1 base and 7 bases, with 10 bases remaining between them. The CDR3 reads CASSLSLVGGELFF. In nucleotides, the CDR3 is TGTGCCAGCAGTTTATCACTCGTCGGCGGGGAGCTGTTTTTT.

This rearrangement joins TRBV6-1 to TRBJ2-2; 9 bases agree with TRBD1. Germline trimming cut 1 base from V and 3 bases from J; bases unmatched to any gene: 0. CDR1 is MNHNS, CDR2 SASEGT, per germline. The CDR3 has 15 amino acids. Here the CDR3 reads CASSEGTGDTGELFF. CDR3 DNA sequence: TGTGCCAGCAGTGAAGGGACAGGGGACACCGGGGAGCTGTTTTTT.

The chain joins TRBV5-4 to TRBJ2-5; 9 positions agree with TRBD1. The CDR3 is made up of 14 amino acids. Germline V lookup: CDR1 SGHNT, CDR2 YYREEE (reference sequence). The J segment lost 3 bases and the V segment lost 3 bases, leaving 3 bases of the junction unmatched. The CDR3 nucleotides are TGTGCCAGCAGCTCCGACAGGGGGGAAGAGACCCAGTACTTC. Protein: CASSSDRGEETQYF.

This chain connects TRBV5-1 to TRBJ2-3, with 7 bases lining up with TRBD1. Germline V gene sequence: CDR1 SGHRS, CDR2 YFSETQ. The CDR3 runs 18 residues. Unmatched junction bases numbered 13, after V lost 1 base and J lost 2 bases. This CDR3 is CASSLYVQWGQLTDTQYF. The DNA of the CDR3 is TGCGCCAGCAGCTTGTACGTTCAGTGGGGACAGCTCACAGATACGCAGTATTTT. The full variable domain, with the rest looked up from reference TRBV5-1 and TRBJ2-3, is KAGVTQTPRYLIKTRGQQVTLSCSPISGHRSVSWYQQTPGQGLQFLFEYFSETQRNKGNFPGRFSGRQFSNSRSEMNVSTLELGDSALYLCASSLYVQWGQLTDTQYFGPGTRLTVL.

This chain joins TRBV5-1 and TRBJ2-3; TRBD1 aligns across 7 bases. V was pared by 4 bases and J by 0 bases, with 5 bases of the junction left unmatched. Germline loops: CDR1 SGHRS, CDR2 YFSETQ. The CDR3 is 15 amino acids. The CDR3 DNA reads TGCGCCAGCAGCATTGACAGGGCTAGCACAGATACGCAGTATTTT. Its translation: CASSIDRASTDTQYF. Complete variable domain (other parts from reference TRBV5-1 and TRBJ2-3): KAGVTQTPRYLIKTRGQQVTLSCSPISGHRSVSWYQQTPGQGLQFLFEYFSETQRNKGNFPGRFSGRQFSNSRSEMNVSTLELGDSALYLCASSIDRASTDTQYFGPGTRLTVL.

The J gene is TRBJ2-5, the V gene TRBV5-1; 12 bases are a match to TRBD2. The V and J ends lost 3 bases and 5 bases, in that order; junction bases with no gene match: 8. The length of the CDR3 is 16 residues. From germline, CDR1 is SGHRS and CDR2 YFSETQ. This CDR3 is CASSSRLAGEDETQYF. CDR3 bases: TGCGCCAGCAGCTCCAGACTAGCGGGAGAGGACGAGACCCAGTACTTC.

Only one count was recorded for this clone. The chain recombines TRBV5-4 with TRBJ2-7, with 8 bases lining up with TRBD1. In germline, CDR1 is SGHNT, CDR2 YYREEE (reference sequence). Trimming cost V 4 bases and J 0 bases; bases outside gene matches: 6. This CDR3 has 15 amino acids. The CDR3 nucleotides are TGTGCCAGCAGCCCCCGGGACAGGCCCTCCTACGAGCAGTACTTC. Encoded protein: CASSPRDRPSYEQYF. Full variable domain (missing parts from reference TRBV5-4 and TRBJ2-7): ETGVTQSPTHLIKTRGQQVTLRCSSQSGHNTVSWYQQALGQGPQFIFQYYREEENGRGNFPPRFSGLQFPNYSSELNVNALELDDSALYLCASSPRDRPSYEQYFGPGTRLTVT.

The gene calls are TRBV5-6 and TRBJ2-3, with 16 bases matching TRBD2. V shed 3 bases and J 6 bases; nucleotides not matched to a gene: 4. CDR1 is SGHDT, CDR2 YYEEEE, per germline. This CDR3 region has 16 residues. The CDR3 loop is CASSWGLAGGKDTQYF. The CDR3 bases are TGTGCCAGCAGCTGGGGACTAGCGGGAGGGAAGGATACGCAGTATTTT.

This clone was counted once. This chain joins TRBV7-6 and TRBJ2-6, with 8 bases identical to TRBD2. This CDR3 is built from 13 residues. The V and J ends lost 5 bases and 12 bases, in that order; junction bases with no gene match: 6. Germline CDR1 reads SGHVS; CDR2 reads FNYEAQ. The CDR3 spells CASSLSREGVLTF. The CDR3 DNA sequence: TGTGCCAGCAGCCTTTCTCGGGAGGGCGTCCTGACTTTC.

V and J are TRBV6-1 and TRBJ2-7; the match to TRBD2 covers 7 bases. The junction had 5 bases not matched to a gene; V was cut back by 7 bases and J by 2 bases. The CDR3 is 13 amino acids. Germline V CDR1 and CDR2: MNHNS, SASEGT. CDR3 residues: CASTRRETYEQYF. The CDR3 coding sequence is TGTGCCAGCACGCGGCGGGAGACCTACGAGCAGTACTTC.

The CDR3 DNA is TGTGCCAGCAGACAGACTAACTATGGCTACACCTTC. Protein sequence: CASRQTNYGYTF. The J gene is TRBJ1-2, the V gene TRBV6-5, with no clear D. Deletions cut 6 bases from V and 0 bases from J, with 5 bases between. Germline V lookup: CDR1 MNHEY, CDR2 SVGAGI. The CDR3 runs 12 residues.

This clone has just one count. This rearrangement joins TRBV28 to TRBJ2-7, with 9 bases lining up with TRBD1. This CDR3 has 16 residues. With V trimmed by 9 bases and J by 0 bases, 12 bases remained unmatched. Germline lookup yields CDR1 MDHEN and CDR2 SYDVKM. In DNA, the CDR3 is TGTGCCAGTCGGGCTCCGGGACAGGGCCCCTCCTACGAGCAGTACTTC. Protein sequence: CASRAPGQGPSYEQYF.

The CDR3 spells CASGLGTEIGYTF. CDR3 in DNA: TGTGCTAGTGGTTTGGGAACTGAAATCGGCTACACCTTC. The V gene is TRBV12-5, the J gene TRBJ1-2; D gene ambiguous. The V and J ends lost 1 base and 8 bases respectively, with 11 bases between them. CDR1 LGHNT and CDR2 FRNRAP come from the germline V gene. The CDR3 runs to 13 residues.

The chain combines TRBV19 with TRBJ1-1; D unresolved. The CDR3 is 11 residues long. The V end lost 6 bases, the J end lost 8 bases, and 10 bases lay between the germline ends. Germline lookup yields CDR1 LNHDA and CDR2 SQIVND (reference sequence). The CDR3 protein is CASRTPREAFF. In nucleotides, the CDR3 is TGTGCCAGTAGGACACCCAGGGAAGCTTTCTTT.

This rearrangement joins TRBV30 to TRBJ2-7; 8 nucleotides line up with TRBD1. CDR3 length equals 13 residues. V lost 4 bases, J lost 6 bases, and 8 bases stayed unmatched. CDR1 and CDR2 from the germline V gene are GTSNPN and SVGIG (reference sequence). The DNA of the CDR3 is TGTGCCTGGATTAACAGGGGGTCGGTCGAGCAGTACTTC. It translates to CAWINRGSVEQYF. Supplemented by reference TRBV30 and TRBJ2-7, the full variable domain reads SQTIHQWPATLVQPVGSPLSLECTVEGTSNPNLYWYRQAAGRGLQLLFYSVGIGQISSEVPQNLSASRPQDRQFILSSKKLLLSDSGFYLCAWINRGSVEQYFGPGTRLTVT.

The chain recombines TRBV4-3 with TRBJ2-7; possible D gene TRBD2, 5 bases. The CDR3 contains 16 residues. V gave up 0 bases and J gave up 3 bases, with 15 bases separating them. Per the germline V gene, CDR1 is LGHNA and CDR2 is YSLEER. The CDR3 DNA follows: TGCGCCAGCAGCCAAGATTCTGCGAGCGGCAGCTACGAGCAGTACTTC. Protein: CASSQDSASGSYEQYF.

The chain employs TRBV2 and TRBJ2-7, with D perhaps TRBD2 (6 bases). The CDR3 totals 14 residues. Per the germline V gene, CDR1 is SNHLY and CDR2 is FYNNEI. Trimming stripped 4 bases from V and 3 bases from J, with 13 bases between. As DNA, the CDR3 is TGTGCCAGCAGTGGAAGTAGCGGAGTCTACGAGCAGTACTTC. This codes for CASSGSSGVYEQYF.

This chain links TRBV5-1 with TRBJ2-1, with D perhaps TRBD1 (5 bases). Trimming removed 3 bases at V and 4 bases at J, with 11 bases between. The CDR3 has 14 amino acids. In germline, CDR1 is SGHRS, CDR2 YFSETQ. The CDR3 loop reads CASSWLDTYNEQFF. The CDR3 DNA follows: TGCGCCAGCAGCTGGCTGGACACATACAATGAGCAGTTCTTC.

The gene calls are TRBV30 and TRBJ2-1; 11 bases map to TRBD2. This CDR3 is built from 13 residues. The V and J ends lost 5 bases and 5 bases, in that order; junction bases with no gene match: 2. CDR1 is GTSNPN, CDR2 SVGIG, per germline (reference sequence). Here the CDR3 DNA reads TGTGCCTGGGGGGGACTAGCGGACAATGAGCAGTTCTTC. This codes for CAWGGLADNEQFF.

Here the CDR3 reads CASSFTTSGLPQHF. In DNA form, the CDR3 reads TGTGCCAGCAGTTTTACAACTTCAGGGCTGCCCCAGCATTTT. The genes are TRBV28 and TRBJ1-5, with D tentatively TRBD1 (5 bases). This CDR3 comprises 14 residues. CDR1 is MDHEN, CDR2 SYDVKM, per germline. Deletions cut 3 bases from V and 9 bases from J, with 15 bases between.